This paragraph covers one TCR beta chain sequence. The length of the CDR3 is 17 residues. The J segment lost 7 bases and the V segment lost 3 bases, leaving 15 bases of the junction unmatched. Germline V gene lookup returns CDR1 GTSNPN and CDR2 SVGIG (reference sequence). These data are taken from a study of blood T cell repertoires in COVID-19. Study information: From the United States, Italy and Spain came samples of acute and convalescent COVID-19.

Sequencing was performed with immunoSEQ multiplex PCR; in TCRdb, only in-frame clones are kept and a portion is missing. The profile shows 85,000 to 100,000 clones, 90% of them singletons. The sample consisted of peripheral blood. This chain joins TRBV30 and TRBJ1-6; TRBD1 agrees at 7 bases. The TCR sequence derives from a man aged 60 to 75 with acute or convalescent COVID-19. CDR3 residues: CAWRGITGQAANSPLHF. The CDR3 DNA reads TGTGCCTGGAGGGGTATAACCGGACAGGCTGCGAATTCACCCCTCCACTTT.